This T cell receptor beta chain emerged from a study of blood T cell repertoires in COVID-19. Study context: The origin of the acute and convalescent COVID-19 samples was the United States, Italy and Spain.

Authors' data handling: How many nucleated cells were present was estimated from reference gene primer amplification. Sequencing was performed with immunoSEQ multiplex PCR; in TCRdb, only in-frame clones are kept and a portion is missing. The D gene and trimming were derived from the DNA, and the V and J assignments and clone size from that table. The sample has over 250,000 clones, around 89% seen once; the top ten hold 0.99%. CDR1 is SGHRS, CDR2 YFSETQ, per germline. The V gene end was trimmed by 1 base and the J gene end by 2 bases; junction bases not matched to a gene: 14. This CDR3 comprises 18 residues.

Material for sequencing was peripheral blood. The sequence derives from a woman aged 40 to 50 who had recovered from COVID-19. The rearrangement links TRBV5-1 to TRBJ2-7, with 8 bases identical to TRBD2. CDR3 residues: CASSLSPARAGGTYEQYF. As DNA, the CDR3 is TGCGCCAGCAGCTTGTCCCCGGCAAGGGCGGGAGGAACCTACGAGCAGTACTTC.